Sequencing of this TCR beta chain was carried out in a study of blood T cell repertoires in COVID-19. At the level of the study: PBMCs, B-cell-depleted T cells, or T cells were the source of the cDNA or gDNA that made up the material.

The CDR3 is 15 amino acids. After removal of 4 bases from V and 5 bases from J, the junction contained 11 bases not matched to a gene. Original analysis: The authors estimated nucleated cell counts from reference gene primer amplification. Repertoires were generated with immunoSEQ multiplex PCR, while TCRdb's copy carries only in-frame clones and drops some. From that table come the V and J calls and clone size; the DNA was used to work out D and trimming. This table has fewer than 300,000 clones, around 82% appearing once. J is TRBJ2-7 and V is TRBV23-1, with 7 nucleotides matching TRBD1. TRBV23-1 is given ORF status, its function remaining uncertain. The sample comprised peripheral blood. This TCR was recovered from a young woman with acute or convalescent COVID-19. DNA for the CDR3: TGCGCCAGCAGTCTACGACAGGGTGGTCGGGACGAGCAGTACTTC. It codes for CASSLRQGGRDEQYF.